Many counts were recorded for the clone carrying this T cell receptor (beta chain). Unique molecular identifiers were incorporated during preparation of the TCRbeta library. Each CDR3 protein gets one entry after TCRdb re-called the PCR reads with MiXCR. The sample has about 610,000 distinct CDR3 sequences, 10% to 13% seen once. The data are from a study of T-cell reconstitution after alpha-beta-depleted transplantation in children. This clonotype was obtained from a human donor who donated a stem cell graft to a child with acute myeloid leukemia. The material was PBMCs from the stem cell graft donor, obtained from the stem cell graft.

The CDR3 loop reads CASSSRGSSTDTQYF. The CDR3 DNA reads as TGCGCCAGCAGCTCCAGGGGAAGCAGCACAGATACGCAGTATTTT. The V gene is TRBV4-3, the J gene TRBJ2-3, with a weak D call TRBD1 (6 bases). The germline V and J ends were trimmed by 5 bases and 0 bases, with 12 bases remaining between them. The CDR3 sequence is 15 residues long. Germline lookup yields CDR1 LGHNA and CDR2 YSLEER.